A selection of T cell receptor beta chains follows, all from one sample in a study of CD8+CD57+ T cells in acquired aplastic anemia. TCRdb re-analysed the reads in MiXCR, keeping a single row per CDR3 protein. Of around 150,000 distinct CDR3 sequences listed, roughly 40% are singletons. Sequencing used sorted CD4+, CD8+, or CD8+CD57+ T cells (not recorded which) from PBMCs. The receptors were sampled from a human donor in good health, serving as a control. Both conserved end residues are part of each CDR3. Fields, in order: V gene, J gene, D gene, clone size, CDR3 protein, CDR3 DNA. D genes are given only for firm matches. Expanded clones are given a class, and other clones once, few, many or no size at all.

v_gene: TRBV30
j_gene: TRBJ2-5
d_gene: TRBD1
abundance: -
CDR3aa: CAWSSDRGETQYF
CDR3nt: TGTGCCTGGAGTTCGGACAGGGGGGAGACCCAGTACTTC

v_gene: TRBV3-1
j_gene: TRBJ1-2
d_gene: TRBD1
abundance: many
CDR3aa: CASSQMDRGYGYTF
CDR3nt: TGTGCCAGCAGCCAAATGGACAGGGGCTATGGCTACACCTTC

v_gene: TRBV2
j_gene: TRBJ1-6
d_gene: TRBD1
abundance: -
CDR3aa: CASSDQQGRSPLHF
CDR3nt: TGTGCCAGCAGTGACCAACAGGGGCGATCACCCCTCCACTTT

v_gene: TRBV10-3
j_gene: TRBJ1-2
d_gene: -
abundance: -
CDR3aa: CAISEAGVDYGYTF
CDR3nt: TGTGCCATCAGTGAGGCAGGGGTGGACTATGGCTACACCTTC

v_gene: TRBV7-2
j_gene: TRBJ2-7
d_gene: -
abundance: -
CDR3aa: CASSNRSGSYEQYF
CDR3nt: TGTGCCAGCAGCAACCGGTCGGGGTCCTACGAGCAGTACTTC

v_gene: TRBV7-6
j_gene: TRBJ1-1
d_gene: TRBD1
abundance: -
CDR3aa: CASSARTGTNTEAFF
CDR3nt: TGTGCCAGCAGCGCCCGGACAGGGACAAACACTGAAGCTTTCTTT

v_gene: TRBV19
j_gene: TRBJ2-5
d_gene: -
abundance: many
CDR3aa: CASSMGVRERGIKETQYF
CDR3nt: TGTGCCAGTAGTATGGGTGTCAGGGAAAGAGGGATCAAGGAGACCCAGTACTTC

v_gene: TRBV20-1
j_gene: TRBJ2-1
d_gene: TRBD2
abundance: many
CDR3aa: CSARAGRERRDYNEQFF
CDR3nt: TGCAGTGCTAGGGCGGGGCGGGAGAGAAGGGACTACAATGAGCAGTTCTTC

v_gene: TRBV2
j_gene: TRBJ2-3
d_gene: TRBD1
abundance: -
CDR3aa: CASSEVEGAGDTQYF
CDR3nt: TGTGCCAGCAGTGAAGTTGAGGGGGCAGGGGATACGCAGTATTTT

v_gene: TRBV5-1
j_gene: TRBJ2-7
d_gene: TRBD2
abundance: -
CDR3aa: CASSPGLALVEQYF
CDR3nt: TGCGCCAGCAGCCCCGGACTAGCGCTGGTTGAGCAGTACTTC

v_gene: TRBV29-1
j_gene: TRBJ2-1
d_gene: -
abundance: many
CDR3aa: CSVEDVRIGNEQFF
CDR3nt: TGCAGCGTTGAAGACGTCAGGATTGGGAATGAGCAGTTCTTC

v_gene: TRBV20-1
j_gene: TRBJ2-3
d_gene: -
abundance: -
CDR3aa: CSAQRDLRTTDTQYF
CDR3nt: TGCAGTGCTCAACGGGACTTACGCACAACAGATACGCAGTATTTT

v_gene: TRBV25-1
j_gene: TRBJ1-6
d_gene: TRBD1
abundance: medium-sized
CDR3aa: CASRIGDRDSPLHF
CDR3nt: TGTGCCAGCAGGATAGGGGACAGGGATTCACCCCTCCACTTT

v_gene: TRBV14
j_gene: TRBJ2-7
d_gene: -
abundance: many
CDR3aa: CASSQGWRQYF
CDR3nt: TGTGCCAGCAGCCAGGGGTGGAGGCAGTACTTC

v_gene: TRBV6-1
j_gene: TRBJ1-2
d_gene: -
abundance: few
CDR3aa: CVSRRHINYGYTF
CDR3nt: TGTGTCAGCAGAAGACACATAAACTATGGCTACACCTTC

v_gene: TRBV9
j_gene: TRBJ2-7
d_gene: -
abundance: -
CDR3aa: CASSGGAGAATYEQYF
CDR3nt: TGTGCCAGCAGCGGGGGGGCGGGAGCGGCCACCTACGAGCAGTACTTC

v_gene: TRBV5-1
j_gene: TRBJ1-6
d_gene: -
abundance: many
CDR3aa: CASSKEGFRNSPLHF
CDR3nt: TGCGCCAGCAGCAAGGAGGGGTTCCGAAATTCACCCCTCCACTTT

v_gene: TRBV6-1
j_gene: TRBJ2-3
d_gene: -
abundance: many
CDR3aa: CASSLRGGLGTDTQYF
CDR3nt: TGTGCCAGCAGCCTAAGAGGGGGGTTAGGCACAGATACGCAGTATTTT

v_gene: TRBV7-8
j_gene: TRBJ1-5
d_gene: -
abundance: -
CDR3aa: CASSSDVGRSGNQPQHF
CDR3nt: TGTGCCAGCAGCTCAGATGTTGGGCGCAGCGGCAATCAGCCCCAGCATTTT

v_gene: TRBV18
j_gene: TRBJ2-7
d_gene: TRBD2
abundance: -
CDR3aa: CASGGVSYEQYF
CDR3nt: TGTGCCAGCGGGGGGGTTTCCTACGAGCAGTACTTC

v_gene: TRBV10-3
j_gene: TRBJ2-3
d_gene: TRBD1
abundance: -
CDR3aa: CAIRRQGIGDTQYF
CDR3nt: TGTGCCATCAGGAGACAGGGAATCGGCGATACGCAGTATTTT

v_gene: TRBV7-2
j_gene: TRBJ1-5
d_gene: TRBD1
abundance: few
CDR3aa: CASSRTGSGQPQHF
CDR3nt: TGTGCCAGCAGCCGGACAGGGTCAGGGCAGCCCCAGCATTTT

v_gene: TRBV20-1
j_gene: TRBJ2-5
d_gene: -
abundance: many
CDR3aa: CSALKKLGTQYF
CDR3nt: TGCAGTGCCCTAAAGAAGTTGGGGACCCAGTACTTC

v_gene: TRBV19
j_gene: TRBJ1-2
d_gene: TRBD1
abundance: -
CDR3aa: CASSRSDRVSYGYTF
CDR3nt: TGTGCCAGTAGTAGGTCTGACAGGGTTAGCTATGGCTACACCTTC

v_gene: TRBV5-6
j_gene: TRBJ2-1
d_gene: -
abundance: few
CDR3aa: CASSFGGDSGNEQFF
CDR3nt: TGTGCCAGCAGCTTCGGCGGGGATTCGGGAAATGAGCAGTTCTTC

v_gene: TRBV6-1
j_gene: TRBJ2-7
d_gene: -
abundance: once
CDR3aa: CASPTPQHEQYF
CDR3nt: TGTGCCAGCCCCACCCCCCAACACGAGCAGTACTTC

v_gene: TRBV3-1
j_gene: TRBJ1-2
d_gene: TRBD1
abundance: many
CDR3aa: CASRRTGGDRYTF
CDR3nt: TGTGCCAGCAGGAGGACAGGGGGGGATCGCTACACCTTC

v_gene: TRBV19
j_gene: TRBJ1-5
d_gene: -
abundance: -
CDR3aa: CASSTTGNQPQHF
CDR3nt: TGTGCCAGTAGTACAACTGGAAATCAGCCCCAGCATTTT

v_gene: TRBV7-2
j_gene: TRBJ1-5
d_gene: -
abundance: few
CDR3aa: CASSLYRDHQPQHF
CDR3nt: TGTGCCAGCAGCTTATACAGGGATCATCAGCCCCAGCATTTT

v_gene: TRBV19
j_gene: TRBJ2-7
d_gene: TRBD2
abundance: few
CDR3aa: CASSLAGGFYEQYF
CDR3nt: TGTGCCAGTAGTCTAGCGGGAGGGTTCTACGAGCAGTACTTC

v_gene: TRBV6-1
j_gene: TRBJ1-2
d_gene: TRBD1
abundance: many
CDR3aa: CASSLTGVPIGYTF
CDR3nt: TGTGCCAGCAGTCTAACAGGGGTCCCTATTGGCTACACCTTC

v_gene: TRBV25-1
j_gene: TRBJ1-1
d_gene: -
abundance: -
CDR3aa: CASQLTMNTEAFF
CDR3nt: TGTGCCTCACAGTTAACTATGAACACTGAAGCTTTCTTT

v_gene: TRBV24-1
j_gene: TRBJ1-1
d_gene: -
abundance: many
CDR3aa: CATTGGVRRSDTEAFF
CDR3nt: TGTGCCACCACCGGGGGGGTTCGGCGGAGTGACACTGAAGCTTTCTTT

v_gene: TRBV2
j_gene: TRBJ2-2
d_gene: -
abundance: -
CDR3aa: CASSGSVNTGELFF
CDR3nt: TGTGCCAGCAGTGGATCGGTGAACACCGGGGAGCTGTTTTTT

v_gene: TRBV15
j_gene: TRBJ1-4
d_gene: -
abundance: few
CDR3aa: CATGRGTEKLFF
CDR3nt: TGTGCCACCGGCAGGGGTACCGAAAAACTGTTTTTT

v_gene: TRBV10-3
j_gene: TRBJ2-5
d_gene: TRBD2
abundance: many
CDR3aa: CAIKPGGQETQYF
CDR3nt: TGTGCCATCAAGCCGGGGGGGCAAGAGACCCAGTACTTC